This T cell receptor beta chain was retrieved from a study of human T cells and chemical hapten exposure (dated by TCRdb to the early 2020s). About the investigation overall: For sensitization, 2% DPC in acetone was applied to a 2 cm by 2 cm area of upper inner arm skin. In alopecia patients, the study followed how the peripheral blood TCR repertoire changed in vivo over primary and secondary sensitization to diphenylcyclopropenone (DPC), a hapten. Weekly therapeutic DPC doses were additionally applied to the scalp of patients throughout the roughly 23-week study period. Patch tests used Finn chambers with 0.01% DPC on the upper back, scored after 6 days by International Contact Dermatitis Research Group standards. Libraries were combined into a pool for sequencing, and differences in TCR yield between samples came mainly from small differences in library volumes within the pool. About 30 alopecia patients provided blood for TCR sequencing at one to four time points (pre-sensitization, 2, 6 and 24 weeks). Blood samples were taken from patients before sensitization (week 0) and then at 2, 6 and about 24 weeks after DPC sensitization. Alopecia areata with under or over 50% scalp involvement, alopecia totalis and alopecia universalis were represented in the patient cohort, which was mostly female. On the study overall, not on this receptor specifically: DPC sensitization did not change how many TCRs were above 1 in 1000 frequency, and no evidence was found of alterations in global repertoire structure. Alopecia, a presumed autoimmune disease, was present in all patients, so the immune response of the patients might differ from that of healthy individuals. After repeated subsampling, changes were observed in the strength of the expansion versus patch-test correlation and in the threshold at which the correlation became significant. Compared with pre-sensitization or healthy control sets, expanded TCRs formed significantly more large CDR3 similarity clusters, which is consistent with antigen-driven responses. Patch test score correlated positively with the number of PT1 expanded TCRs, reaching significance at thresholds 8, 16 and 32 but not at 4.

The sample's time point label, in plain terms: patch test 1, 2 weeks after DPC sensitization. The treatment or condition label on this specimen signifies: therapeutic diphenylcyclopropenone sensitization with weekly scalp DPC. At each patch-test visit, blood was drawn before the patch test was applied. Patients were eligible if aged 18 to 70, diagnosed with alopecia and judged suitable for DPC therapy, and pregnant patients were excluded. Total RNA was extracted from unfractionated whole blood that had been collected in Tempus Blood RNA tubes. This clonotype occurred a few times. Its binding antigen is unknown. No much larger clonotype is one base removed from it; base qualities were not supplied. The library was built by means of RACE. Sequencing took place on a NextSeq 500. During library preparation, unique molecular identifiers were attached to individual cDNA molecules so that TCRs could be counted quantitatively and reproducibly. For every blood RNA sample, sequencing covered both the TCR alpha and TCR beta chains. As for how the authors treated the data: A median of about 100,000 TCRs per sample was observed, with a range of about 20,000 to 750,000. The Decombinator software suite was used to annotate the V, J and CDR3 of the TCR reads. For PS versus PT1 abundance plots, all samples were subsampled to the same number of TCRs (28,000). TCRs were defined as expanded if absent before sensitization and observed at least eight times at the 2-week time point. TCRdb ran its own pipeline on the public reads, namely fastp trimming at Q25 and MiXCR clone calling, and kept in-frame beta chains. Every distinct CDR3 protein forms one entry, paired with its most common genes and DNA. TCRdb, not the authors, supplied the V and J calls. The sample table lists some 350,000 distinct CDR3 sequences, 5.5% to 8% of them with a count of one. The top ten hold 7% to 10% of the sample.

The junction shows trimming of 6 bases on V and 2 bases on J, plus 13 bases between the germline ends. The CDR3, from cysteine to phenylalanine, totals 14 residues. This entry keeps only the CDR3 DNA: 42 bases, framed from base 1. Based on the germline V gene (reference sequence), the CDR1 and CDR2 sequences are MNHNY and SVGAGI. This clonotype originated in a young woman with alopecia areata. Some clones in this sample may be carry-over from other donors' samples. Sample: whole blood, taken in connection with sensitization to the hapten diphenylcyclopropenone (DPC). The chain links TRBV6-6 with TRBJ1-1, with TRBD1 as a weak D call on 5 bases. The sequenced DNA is TGTGCCAGCAGCCCTCGACAGAAAAACACTGAAGCTTTCTTT. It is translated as CASSPRQKNTEAFF.